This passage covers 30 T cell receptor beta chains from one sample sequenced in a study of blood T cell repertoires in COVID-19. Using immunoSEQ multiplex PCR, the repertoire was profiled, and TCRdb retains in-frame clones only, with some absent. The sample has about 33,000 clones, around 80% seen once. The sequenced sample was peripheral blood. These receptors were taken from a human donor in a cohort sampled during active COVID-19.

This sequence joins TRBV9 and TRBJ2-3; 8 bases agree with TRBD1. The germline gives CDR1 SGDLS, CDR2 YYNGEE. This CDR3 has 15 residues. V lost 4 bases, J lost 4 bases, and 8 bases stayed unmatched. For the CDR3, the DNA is TGTGCCAGCAGCCCCCGCAGGGGGCAACCAGATACGCAGTATTTT. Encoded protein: CASSPRRGQPDTQYF.

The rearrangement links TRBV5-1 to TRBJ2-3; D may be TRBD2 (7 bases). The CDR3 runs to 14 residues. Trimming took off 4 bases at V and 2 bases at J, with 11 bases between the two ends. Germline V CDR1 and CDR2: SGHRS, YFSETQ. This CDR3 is CASSAGAYTDTQYF. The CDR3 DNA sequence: TGCGCCAGCAGCGCGGGGGCTTACACAGATACGCAGTATTTT.

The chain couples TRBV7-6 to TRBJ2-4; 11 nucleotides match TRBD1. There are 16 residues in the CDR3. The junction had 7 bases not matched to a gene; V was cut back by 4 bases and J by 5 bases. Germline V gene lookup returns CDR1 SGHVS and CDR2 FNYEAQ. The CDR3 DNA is TGTGCCAGCAGCTCCGGGACAGGGGGTTCCGAAAACATTCAGTACTTC. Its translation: CASSSGTGGSENIQYF.

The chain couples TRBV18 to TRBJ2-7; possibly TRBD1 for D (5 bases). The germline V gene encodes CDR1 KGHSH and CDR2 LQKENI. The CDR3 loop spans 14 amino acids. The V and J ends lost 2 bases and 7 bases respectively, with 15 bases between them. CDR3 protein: CASSPNAGQTEQYF. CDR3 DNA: TGTGCCAGCTCACCAAACGCAGGACAAACGGAGCAGTACTTC.

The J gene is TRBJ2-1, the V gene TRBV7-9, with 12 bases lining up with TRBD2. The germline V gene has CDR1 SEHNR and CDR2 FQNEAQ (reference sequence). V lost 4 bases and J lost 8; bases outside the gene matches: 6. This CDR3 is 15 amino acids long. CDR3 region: CASSYLAGGPDEQFF. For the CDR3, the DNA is TGTGCCAGCAGCTATCTAGCGGGGGGGCCTGATGAGCAGTTCTTC.

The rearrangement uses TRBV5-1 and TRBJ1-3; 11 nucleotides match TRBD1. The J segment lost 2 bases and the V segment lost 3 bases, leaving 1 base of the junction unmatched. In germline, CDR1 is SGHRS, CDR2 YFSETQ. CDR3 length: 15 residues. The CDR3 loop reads CASSWTGGAGNTIYF. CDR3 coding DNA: TGCGCCAGCAGCTGGACAGGGGGCGCTGGAAACACCATATATTTT.

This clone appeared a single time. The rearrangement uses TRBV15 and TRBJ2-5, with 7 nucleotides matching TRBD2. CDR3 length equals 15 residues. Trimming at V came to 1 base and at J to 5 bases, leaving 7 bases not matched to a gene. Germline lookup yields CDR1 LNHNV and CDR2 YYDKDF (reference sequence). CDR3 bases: TGTGCCACCAGCAGAGGCAGGGAGGGGATGGAGACCCAGTACTTC. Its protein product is CATSRGREGMETQYF.

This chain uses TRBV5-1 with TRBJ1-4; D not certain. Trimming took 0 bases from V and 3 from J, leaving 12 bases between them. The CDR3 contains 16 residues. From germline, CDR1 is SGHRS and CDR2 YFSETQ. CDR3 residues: CASSLGGSRANEKLFF. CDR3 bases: TGCGCCAGCAGCTTGGGAGGGTCGAGAGCTAATGAAAAACTGTTTTTT.

This CDR3 reads CASSGGLAGAPQTQYF. The CDR3 bases are TGTGCCAGCAGCGGGGGACTAGCGGGGGCCCCCCAGACCCAGTACTTC. The chain carries TRBV5-4 and TRBJ2-5; 14 nucleotides match TRBD2. V gave up 4 bases and J gave up 6 bases; unmatched junction bases: 8. Germline V gene data show CDR1 as SGHNT and CDR2 as YYREEE (reference sequence). This CDR3 comprises 16 residues.

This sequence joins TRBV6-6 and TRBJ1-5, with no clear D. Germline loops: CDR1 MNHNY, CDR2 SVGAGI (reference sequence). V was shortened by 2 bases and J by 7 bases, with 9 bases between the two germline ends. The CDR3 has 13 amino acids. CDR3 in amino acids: CASSYGLEQPQHF. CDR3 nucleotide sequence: TGTGCCAGCAGTTACGGACTCGAACAGCCCCAGCATTTT.

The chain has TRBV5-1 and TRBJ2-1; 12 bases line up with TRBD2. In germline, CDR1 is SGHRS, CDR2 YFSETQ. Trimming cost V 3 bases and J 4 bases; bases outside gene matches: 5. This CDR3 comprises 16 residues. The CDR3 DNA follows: TGCGCCAGCAGCTCACCTAGCGGGGGGGAATACAATGAGCAGTTCTTC. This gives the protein CASSSPSGGEYNEQFF.

The CDR3 region is CASSEVSGATYYEQYF. The DNA of the CDR3 is TGTGCCAGCAGTGAAGTTAGCGGGGCGACTTACTACGAGCAGTACTTC. The chain uses TRBV6-1 and TRBJ2-7; 8 nucleotides agree with TRBD2. The CDR3 spans 16 residues. The trim removed 1 base at V and 3 bases at J, leaving 8 bases unmatched. Germline V gives CDR1 MNHNS, CDR2 SASEGT.

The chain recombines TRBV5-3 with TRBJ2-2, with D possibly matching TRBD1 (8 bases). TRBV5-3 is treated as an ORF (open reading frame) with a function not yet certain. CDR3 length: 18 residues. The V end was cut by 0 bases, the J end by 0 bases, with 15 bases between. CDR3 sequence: CARSLEQGGYSNTGELFF. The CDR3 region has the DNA TGTGCCAGAAGCTTGGAACAGGGGGGGTACTCGAACACCGGGGAGCTGTTTTTT.

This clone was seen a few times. The CDR3 is CASSASGGAVQYF. Here the CDR3 DNA reads TGTGCCAGCTCCGCTAGCGGGGGGGCTGTGCAGTACTTC. The chain is built from TRBV6-4 and TRBJ2-7; the match to TRBD2 covers 12 bases. CDR1 and CDR2 from the germline V gene are MRHNA and SNTAGT. The CDR3 is made up of 13 amino acids. The ends lost 8 bases at V and 9 bases at J; junction bases unmatched: 8.

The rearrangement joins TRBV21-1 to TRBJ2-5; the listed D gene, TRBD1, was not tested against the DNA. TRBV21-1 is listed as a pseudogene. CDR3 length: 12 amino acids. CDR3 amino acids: CAKRGYQETQYF. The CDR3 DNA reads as TGTGCCAAAAGGGGGTACCAAGAGACCCAGTACTTC.

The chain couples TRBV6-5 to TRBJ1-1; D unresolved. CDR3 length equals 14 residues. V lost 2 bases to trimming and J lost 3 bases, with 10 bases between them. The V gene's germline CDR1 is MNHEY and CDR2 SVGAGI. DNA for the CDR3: TGTGCCAGCAGTTACACGGGTCGGGACACTGAAGCTTTCTTT. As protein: CASSYTGRDTEAFF.

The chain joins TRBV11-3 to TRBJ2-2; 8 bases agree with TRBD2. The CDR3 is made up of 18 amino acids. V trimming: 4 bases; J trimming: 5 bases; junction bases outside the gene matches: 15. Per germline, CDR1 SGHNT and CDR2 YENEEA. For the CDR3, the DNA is TGTGCCAGCAGCTCAGAGCCGGGGGGGCCTGTCGGGACCGGGGAGCTGTTTTTT. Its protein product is CASSSEPGGPVGTGELFF.

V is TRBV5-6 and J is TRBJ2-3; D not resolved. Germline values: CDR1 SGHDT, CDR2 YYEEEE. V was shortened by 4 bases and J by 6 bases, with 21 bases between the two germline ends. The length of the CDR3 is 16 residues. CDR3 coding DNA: TGTGCCAGCAGCCCGGAACCAGTTGGTGGGCGCGATACGCAGTATTTT. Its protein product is CASSPEPVGGRDTQYF. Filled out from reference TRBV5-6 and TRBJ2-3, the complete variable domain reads DAGVTQSPTHLIKTRGQQVTLRCSPKSGHDTVSWYQQALGQGPQFIFQYYEEEERQRGNFPDRFSGHQFPNYSSELNVNALLLGDSALYLCASSPEPVGGRDTQYFGPGTRLTVL.

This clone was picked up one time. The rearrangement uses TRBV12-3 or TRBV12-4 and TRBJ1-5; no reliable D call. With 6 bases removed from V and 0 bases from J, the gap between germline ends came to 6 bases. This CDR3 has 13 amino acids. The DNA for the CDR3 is TGTGCCAGCAGACTGTATAGCAATCAGCCCCAGCATTTT. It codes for CASRLYSNQPQHF.

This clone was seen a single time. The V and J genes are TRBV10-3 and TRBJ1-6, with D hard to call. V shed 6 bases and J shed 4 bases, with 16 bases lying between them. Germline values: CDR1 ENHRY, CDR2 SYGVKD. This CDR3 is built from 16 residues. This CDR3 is CAIRRGLSLYNSPLHF. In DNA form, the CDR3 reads TGTGCCATCAGGAGAGGTCTGAGTCTTTATAATTCACCCCTCCACTTT.

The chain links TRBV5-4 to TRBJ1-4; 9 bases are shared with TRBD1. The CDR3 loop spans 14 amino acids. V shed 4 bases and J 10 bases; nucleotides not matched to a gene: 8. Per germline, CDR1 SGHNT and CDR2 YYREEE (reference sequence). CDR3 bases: TGTGCCAGCAGCCCGGGACAGGGCAGCATAAAACTGTTTTTT. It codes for CASSPGQGSIKLFF.

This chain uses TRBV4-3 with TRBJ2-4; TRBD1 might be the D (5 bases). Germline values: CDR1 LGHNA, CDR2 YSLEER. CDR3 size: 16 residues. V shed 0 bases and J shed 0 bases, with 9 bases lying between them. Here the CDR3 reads CASSQDSGIAKNIQYF. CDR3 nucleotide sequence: TGCGCCAGCAGCCAAGATTCAGGGATAGCCAAAAACATTCAGTACTTC.

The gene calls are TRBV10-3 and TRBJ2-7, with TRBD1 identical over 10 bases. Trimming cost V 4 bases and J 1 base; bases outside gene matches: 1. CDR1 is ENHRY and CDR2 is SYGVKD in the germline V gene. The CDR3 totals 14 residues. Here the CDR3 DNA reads TGTGCCATCAGTGCGGGACAGGGGTCCTACGAGCAGTACTTC. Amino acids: CAISAGQGSYEQYF.

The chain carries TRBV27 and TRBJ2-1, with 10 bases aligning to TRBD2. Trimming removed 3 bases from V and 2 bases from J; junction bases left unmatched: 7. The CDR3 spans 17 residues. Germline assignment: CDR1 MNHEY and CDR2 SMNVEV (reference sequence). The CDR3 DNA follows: TGTGCCAGCAGTTTCCGGATAGCGGGGGGCCCCTACAATGAGCAGTTCTTC. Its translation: CASSFRIAGGPYNEQFF.

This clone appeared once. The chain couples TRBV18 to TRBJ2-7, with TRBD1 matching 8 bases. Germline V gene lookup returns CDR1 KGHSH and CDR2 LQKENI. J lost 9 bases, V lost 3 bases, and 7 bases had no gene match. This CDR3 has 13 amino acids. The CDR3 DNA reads TGTGCCAGCTCACCGGGAGGACAGGGTCGGCAGTACTTC. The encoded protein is CASSPGGQGRQYF.

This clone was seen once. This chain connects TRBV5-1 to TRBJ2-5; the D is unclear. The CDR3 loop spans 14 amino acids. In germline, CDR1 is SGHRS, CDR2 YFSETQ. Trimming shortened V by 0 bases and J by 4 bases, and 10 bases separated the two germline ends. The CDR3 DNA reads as TGCGCCAGCAGCTTGGCCACAGTCGGAGAGACCCAGTACTTC. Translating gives CASSLATVGETQYF. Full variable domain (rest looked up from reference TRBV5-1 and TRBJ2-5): KAGVTQTPRYLIKTRGQQVTLSCSPISGHRSVSWYQQTPGQGLQFLFEYFSETQRNKGNFPGRFSGRQFSNSRSEMNVSTLELGDSALYLCASSLATVGETQYFGPGTRLLVL.

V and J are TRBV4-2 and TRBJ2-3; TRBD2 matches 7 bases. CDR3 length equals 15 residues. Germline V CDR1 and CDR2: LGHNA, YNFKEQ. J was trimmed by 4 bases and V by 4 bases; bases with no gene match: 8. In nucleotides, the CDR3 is TGTGCCAGCAGCCTTATAGGGGAGGGGCCAGATACGCAGTATTTT. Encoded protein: CASSLIGEGPDTQYF.

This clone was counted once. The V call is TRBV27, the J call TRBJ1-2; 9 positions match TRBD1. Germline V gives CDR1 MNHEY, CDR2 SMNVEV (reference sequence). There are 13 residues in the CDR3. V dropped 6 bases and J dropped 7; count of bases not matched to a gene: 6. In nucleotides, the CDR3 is TGTGCCAGCAGACAACAGGGGGCAACTGGCTACACCTTC. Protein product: CASRQQGATGYTF.

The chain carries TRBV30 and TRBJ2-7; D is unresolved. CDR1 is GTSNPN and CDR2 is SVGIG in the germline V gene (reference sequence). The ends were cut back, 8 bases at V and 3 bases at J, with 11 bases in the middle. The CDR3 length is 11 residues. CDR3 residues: CAVQAHYEQYF. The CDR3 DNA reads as TGTGCCGTTCAGGCACACTACGAGCAGTACTTC.

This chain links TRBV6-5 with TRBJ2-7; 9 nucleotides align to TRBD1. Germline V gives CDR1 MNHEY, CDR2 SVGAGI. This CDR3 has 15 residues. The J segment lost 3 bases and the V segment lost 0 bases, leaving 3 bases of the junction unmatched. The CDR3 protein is CASSYSHRGLYEQYF. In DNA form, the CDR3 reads TGTGCCAGCAGTTACTCGCACAGGGGGCTCTACGAGCAGTACTTC.